The 5 T cell receptor beta chains below all came from one sample that was sequenced in a study of identifying expanded T cells in peripheral blood. Produced via immunoSEQ multiplex PCR; TCRdb's table is partial and in-frame only. Altogether about 100,000 clones are present, around 90% being singletons, with the ten largest covering 5.5%. Sequencing input: blood. Source of these receptors: a person aged 18 to 75 in good health.

CDR3 sequence: CAWTQHQNTEAFF. CDR3 bases: TGTGCCTGGACCCAGCACCAGAACACTGAAGCTTTCTTT. J is TRBJ1-1 and V is TRBV30; D gene unclear. CDR1 and CDR2 from the germline V gene are GTSNPN and SVGIG (reference sequence). CDR3 length: 13 amino acids. Trimming cost V 4 bases and J 1 base, with 10 bases left between them.

This sequence joins TRBV29-1 and TRBJ1-1; D ambiguous. V was clipped by 0 bases and J by 7 bases, with 12 bases between them. Per the germline V gene, CDR1 is SQVTM and CDR2 is ANQGSEA. This CDR3 is built from 13 residues. CDR3 nucleotides: TGCAGCGTTGAAGATCCCGTGGGGAGTGAAGCTTTCTTT. Protein product: CSVEDPVGSEAFF.

This chain links TRBV4-1 with TRBJ2-7; D not resolved. V was shortened by 1 base and J by 0 bases, with 10 bases between the two germline ends. Germline assignment: CDR1 MGHRA and CDR2 YSYEKL. This CDR3 region has 15 residues. CDR3 amino acids: CASSQAGFSSYEQYF. The CDR3 nucleotides are TGCGCCAGCAGCCAAGCCGGTTTTAGCTCCTACGAGCAGTACTTC.

The chain combines TRBV6-7 with TRBJ2-5, with TRBD2 matching over 11 bases. TRBV6-7 is known as an ORF, though its function is uncertain. The CDR3 has 16 amino acids. In nucleotides, the CDR3 is TGTCCGCCAGCTCGAGTGTTAGCGGGAGGGCAAGAGACCCAGTACTTC. It encodes CPPARVLAGGQETQYF.

The chain couples TRBV27 to TRBJ2-3; D gene ambiguous. This CDR3 region has 14 residues. Germline V lookup: CDR1 MNHEY, CDR2 SMNVEV (reference sequence). V was cut by 8 bases and J by 1 base, with 13 bases left in between. The CDR3 sequence: CASGFLGRTDTQYF. The CDR3 coding sequence is TGTGCCAGCGGCTTCCTCGGGCGCACAGATACGCAGTATTTT.